These T cell receptor beta chains were read from a single sample in a study of blood T cell repertoires in COVID-19. TCRdb keeps only in-frame clones here, not all; method: immunoSEQ multiplex PCR. The repertoire holds about 160,000 clones, with around four fifths as singletons. Sequencing was done on a sample of PBMCs or T cells enriched from blood (not recorded which). The receptors were sampled from a woman aged 50 to 60 who had recovered from COVID-19. The CDR3 runs from the conserved cysteine through the conserved F or W. Each record gives: D gene, clone size, V gene, J gene, CDR3 DNA, CDR3 protein. D genes are given only for firm matches. Size values are once, few and many counts, or a class for expanded clones, and some rows have none.

d_call: .; clone_size: .; v_call: TRBV28; j_call: TRBJ2-7; cdr3_nt: TGTGCCAGCACGCTGACTGGGGGGAGCTCCTACGAGCAGTACTTC; cdr3_aa: CASTLTGGSSYEQYF
d_call: .; clone_size: .; v_call: TRBV2; j_call: TRBJ2-1; cdr3_nt: TGTGCCAGCAAAAGCGTCTATGAGCAGTTCTTC; cdr3_aa: CASKSVYEQFF
d_call: .; clone_size: few; v_call: TRBV5-1; j_call: TRBJ1-2; cdr3_nt: TGCGCCAGCAGCCCCGGCGGGACCGGCTATGGCTACACCTTC; cdr3_aa: CASSPGGTGYGYTF
d_call: .; clone_size: .; v_call: TRBV5-1; j_call: TRBJ1-1; cdr3_nt: TGCGCCAGCAGCTTGGCCGGTCGGGGAATGAACACTGAAGCTTTCTTT; cdr3_aa: CASSLAGRGMNTEAFF
d_call: .; clone_size: .; v_call: TRBV27; j_call: TRBJ2-7; cdr3_nt: TGTGCCAGCAGTGACAGAACCTACGAGCAGTACTTC; cdr3_aa: CASSDRTYEQYF
d_call: .; clone_size: .; v_call: TRBV4-3; j_call: TRBJ1-4; cdr3_nt: TGCGCCAGCAGCCAAGATCGGGACACCCAGCGAGGCGAAAAACTGTTTTTT; cdr3_aa: CASSQDRDTQRGEKLFF
d_call: TRBD1; clone_size: .; v_call: TRBV12-3/TRBV12-4; j_call: TRBJ2-7; cdr3_nt: TGTGCCAGCAGTGACCGACAGGGCGGCGAGCAGTACTTC; cdr3_aa: CASSDRQGGEQYF
d_call: .; clone_size: .; v_call: TRBV5-4; j_call: TRBJ1-1; cdr3_nt: TGTGCCAGCAGCTTGGAGTGGTCAGTTGAAGCTTTCTTT; cdr3_aa: CASSLEWSVEAFF
d_call: .; clone_size: .; v_call: TRBV4-2; j_call: TRBJ1-6; cdr3_nt: TGTGCCAGCAGCCAAGAATGGTCCCAGGGCGGTTCACCCCTCCACTTT; cdr3_aa: CASSQEWSQGGSPLHF
d_call: TRBD2; clone_size: .; v_call: TRBV10-3; j_call: TRBJ2-7; cdr3_nt: TGTGCCATCAGCTCGGGACTAGCGGGAGGCCATTCGGGGGAGCAGTACTTC; cdr3_aa: CAISSGLAGGHSGEQYF
d_call: .; clone_size: .; v_call: TRBV30; j_call: TRBJ1-5; cdr3_nt: TGTGCCTGTAACGCGGTAGAACAGCCCCAGCATTTT; cdr3_aa: CACNAVEQPQHF
d_call: TRBD1; clone_size: .; v_call: TRBV6-6; j_call: TRBJ2-2; cdr3_nt: TGTGCCAGCAGTCAAACTGCAGGGGGCGCAACCGGGGAGCTGTTTTTT; cdr3_aa: CASSQTAGGATGELFF
d_call: .; clone_size: .; v_call: TRBV9; j_call: TRBJ1-3; cdr3_nt: TGTGCCAGCGGGGCCGTGGGAAACACCATATATTTT; cdr3_aa: CASGAVGNTIYF
d_call: TRBD2; clone_size: few; v_call: TRBV27; j_call: TRBJ2-7; cdr3_nt: TGTGCCAGCAGTCCCTCTAGCGGACGACTACGAGGGCAGTACTTC; cdr3_aa: CASSPSSGRLRGQYF
d_call: .; clone_size: .; v_call: TRBV10-3; j_call: TRBJ1-4; cdr3_nt: TGTGCCATCAGTGACAGGGCCAATGAAAAACTGTTTTTT; cdr3_aa: CAISDRANEKLFF
d_call: TRBD1; clone_size: once; v_call: TRBV5-4; j_call: TRBJ1-2; cdr3_nt: TGTGCCAGCAGATACGAAGGGACAGCCTATGGCTACACCTTC; cdr3_aa: CASRYEGTAYGYTF